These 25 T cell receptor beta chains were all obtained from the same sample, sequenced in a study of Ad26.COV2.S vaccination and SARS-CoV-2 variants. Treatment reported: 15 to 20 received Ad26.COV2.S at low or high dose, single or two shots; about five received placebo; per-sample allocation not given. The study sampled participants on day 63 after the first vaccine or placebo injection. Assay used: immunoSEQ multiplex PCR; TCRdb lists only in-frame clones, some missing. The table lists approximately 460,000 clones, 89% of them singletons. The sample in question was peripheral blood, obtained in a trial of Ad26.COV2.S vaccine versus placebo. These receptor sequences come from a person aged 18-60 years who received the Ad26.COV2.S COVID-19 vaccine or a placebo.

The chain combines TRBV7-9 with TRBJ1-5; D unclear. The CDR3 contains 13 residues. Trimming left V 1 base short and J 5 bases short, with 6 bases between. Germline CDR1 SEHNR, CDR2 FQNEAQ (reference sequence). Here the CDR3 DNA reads TGTGCCAGCAGCTTAGGACTAGATCAGCCCCAGCATTTT. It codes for CASSLGLDQPQHF. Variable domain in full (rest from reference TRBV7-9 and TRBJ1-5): DTGVSQNPRHKITKRGQNVTFRCDPISEHNRLYWYRQTLGQGPEFLTYFQNEAQLEKSRLLSDRFSAERPKGSFSTLEIQRTEQGDSAMYLCASSLGLDQPQHFGDGTRLSIL.

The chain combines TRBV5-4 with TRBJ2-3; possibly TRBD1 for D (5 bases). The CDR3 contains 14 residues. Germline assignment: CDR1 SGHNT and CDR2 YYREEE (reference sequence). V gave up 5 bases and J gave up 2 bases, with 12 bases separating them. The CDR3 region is CASRLTENTDTQYF. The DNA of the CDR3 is TGTGCCAGCAGGTTGACAGAAAACACAGATACGCAGTATTTT.

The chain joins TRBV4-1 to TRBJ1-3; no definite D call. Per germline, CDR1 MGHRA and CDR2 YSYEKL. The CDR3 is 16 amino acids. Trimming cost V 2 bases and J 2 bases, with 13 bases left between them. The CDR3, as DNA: TGCGCCAGCAGCCAAAGAGGCGAAACCGCTGGAAACACCATATATTTT. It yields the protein CASSQRGETAGNTIYF.

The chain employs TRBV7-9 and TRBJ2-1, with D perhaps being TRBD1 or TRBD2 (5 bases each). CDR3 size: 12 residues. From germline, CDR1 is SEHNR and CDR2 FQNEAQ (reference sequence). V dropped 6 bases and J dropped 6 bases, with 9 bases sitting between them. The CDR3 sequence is CASSPGGNEQFF. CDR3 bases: TGTGCCAGCAGTCCTGGGGGCAATGAGCAGTTCTTC.

This chain's CDR3 is CASNSLAGRTDTQYF. The DNA for the CDR3 is TGTGCCAGCAATTCTTTAGCGGGAAGAACAGATACGCAGTATTTT. The chain combines TRBV6-5 with TRBJ2-3, with 8 positions matching TRBD2. The CDR3 has 15 residues. Germline V CDR1 and CDR2: MNHEY, SVGAGI. J gave up 3 bases and V 7 bases, and 9 bases lay outside the gene matches.

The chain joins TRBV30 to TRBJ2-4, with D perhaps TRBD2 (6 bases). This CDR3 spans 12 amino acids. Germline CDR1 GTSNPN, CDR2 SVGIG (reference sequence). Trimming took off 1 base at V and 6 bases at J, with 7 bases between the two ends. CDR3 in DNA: TGTGCCTGGAGTGCGCGGGGAAACATTCAGTACTTC. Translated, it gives CAWSARGNIQYF.

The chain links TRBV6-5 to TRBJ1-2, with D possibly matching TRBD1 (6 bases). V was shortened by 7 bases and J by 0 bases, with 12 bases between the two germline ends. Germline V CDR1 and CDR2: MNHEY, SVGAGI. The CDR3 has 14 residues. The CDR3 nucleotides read TGTGCCAGCAATCAAGACAGGACTAACTATGGCTACACCTTC. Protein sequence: CASNQDRTNYGYTF.

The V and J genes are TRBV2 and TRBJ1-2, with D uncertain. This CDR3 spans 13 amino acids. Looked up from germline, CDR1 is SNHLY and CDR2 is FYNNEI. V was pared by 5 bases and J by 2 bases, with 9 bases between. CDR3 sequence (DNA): TGTGCCAGCAGTTCCTATCCCAACTATGGCTACACCTTC. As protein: CASSSYPNYGYTF.

The CDR3: CASSKGTANTEAFF. In DNA form, the CDR3 reads TGTGCCAGCTCCAAAGGGACAGCGAACACTGAAGCTTTCTTT. This chain links TRBV18 with TRBJ1-1; 7 bases map to TRBD1. J lost 1 base, V lost 6 bases, and 5 bases had no gene match. Per germline, CDR1 KGHSH and CDR2 LQKENI. This CDR3 comprises 14 residues.

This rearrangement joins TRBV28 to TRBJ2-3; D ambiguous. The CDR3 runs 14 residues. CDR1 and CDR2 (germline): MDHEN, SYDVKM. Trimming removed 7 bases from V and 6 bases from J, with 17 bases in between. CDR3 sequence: CASKRPNLGDTQYF. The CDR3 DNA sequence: TGTGCCAGCAAAAGGCCCAACCTGGGGGATACGCAGTATTTT.

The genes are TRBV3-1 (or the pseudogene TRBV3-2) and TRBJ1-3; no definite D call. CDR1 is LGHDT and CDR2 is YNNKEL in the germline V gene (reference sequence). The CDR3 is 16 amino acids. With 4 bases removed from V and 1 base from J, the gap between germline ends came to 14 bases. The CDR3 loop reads CASSPGRSFSGNTIYF. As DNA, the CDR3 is TGTGCCAGCAGCCCTGGACGGAGTTTTTCTGGAAACACCATATATTTT.

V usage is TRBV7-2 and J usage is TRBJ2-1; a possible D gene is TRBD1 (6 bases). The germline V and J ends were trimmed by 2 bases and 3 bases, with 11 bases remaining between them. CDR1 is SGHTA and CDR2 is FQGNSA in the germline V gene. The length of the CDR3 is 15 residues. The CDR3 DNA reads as TGTGCCAGCAGCTTAAGGAAGGGGGACTACAATGAGCAGTTCTTC. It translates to CASSLRKGDYNEQFF. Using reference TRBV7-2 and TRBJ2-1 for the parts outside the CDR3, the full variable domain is GAGVSQSPSNKVTEKGKDVELRCDPISGHTALYWYRQSLGQGLEFLIYFQGNSAPDKSGLPSDRFSAERTGGSVSTLTIQRTQQEDSAVYLCASSLRKGDYNEQFFGPGTRLTVL.

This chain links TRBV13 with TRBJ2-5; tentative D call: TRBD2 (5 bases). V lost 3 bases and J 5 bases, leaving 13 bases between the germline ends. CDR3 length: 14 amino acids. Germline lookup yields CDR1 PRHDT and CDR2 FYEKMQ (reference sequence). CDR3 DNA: TGTGCCAGCAGCTTTGGTGAGGGTGAGGAGACCCAGTACTTC. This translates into CASSFGEGEETQYF.

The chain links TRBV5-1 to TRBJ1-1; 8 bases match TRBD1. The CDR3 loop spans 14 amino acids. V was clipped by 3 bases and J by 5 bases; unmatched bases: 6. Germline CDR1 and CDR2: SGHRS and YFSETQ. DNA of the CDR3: TGCGCCAGCAGCTCCGGACAGGGCCAGACTGAAGCTTTCTTT. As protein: CASSSGQGQTEAFF. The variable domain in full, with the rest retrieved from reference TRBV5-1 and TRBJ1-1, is KAGVTQTPRYLIKTRGQQVTLSCSPISGHRSVSWYQQTPGQGLQFLFEYFSETQRNKGNFPGRFSGRQFSNSRSEMNVSTLELGDSALYLCASSSGQGQTEAFFGQGTRLTVV.

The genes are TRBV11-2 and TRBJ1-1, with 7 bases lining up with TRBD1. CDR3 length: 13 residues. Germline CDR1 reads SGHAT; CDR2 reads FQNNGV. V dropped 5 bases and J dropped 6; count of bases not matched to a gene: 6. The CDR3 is CASSRQGYPEAFF. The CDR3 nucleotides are TGTGCCAGCAGCCGACAGGGATATCCTGAAGCTTTCTTT.

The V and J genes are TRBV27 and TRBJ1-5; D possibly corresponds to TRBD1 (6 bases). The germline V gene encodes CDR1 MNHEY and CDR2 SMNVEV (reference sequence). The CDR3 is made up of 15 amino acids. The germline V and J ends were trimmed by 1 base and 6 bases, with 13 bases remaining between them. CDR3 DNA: TGTGCCAGCAGTTTATTTGGCAGGGGTGTTCAGCCCCAGCATTTT. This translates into CASSLFGRGVQPQHF.

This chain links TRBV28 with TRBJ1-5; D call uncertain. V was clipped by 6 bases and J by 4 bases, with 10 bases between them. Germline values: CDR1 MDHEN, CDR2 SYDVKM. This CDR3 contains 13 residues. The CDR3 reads CASRRHPNQPQHF. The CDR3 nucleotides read TGTGCCAGCAGACGACATCCTAATCAGCCCCAGCATTTT.

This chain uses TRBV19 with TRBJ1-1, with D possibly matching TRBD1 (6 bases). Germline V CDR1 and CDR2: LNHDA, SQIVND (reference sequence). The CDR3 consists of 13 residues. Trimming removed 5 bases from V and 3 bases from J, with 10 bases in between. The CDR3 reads CASSWTADTEAFF. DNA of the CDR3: TGTGCCAGTAGTTGGACAGCGGACACTGAAGCTTTCTTT.

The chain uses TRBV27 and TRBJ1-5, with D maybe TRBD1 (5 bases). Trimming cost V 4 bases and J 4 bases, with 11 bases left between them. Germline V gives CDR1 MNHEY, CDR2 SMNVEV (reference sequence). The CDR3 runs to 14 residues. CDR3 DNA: TGTGCCAGCAGTTCCTCCCGGGGGAATCAGCCCCAGCATTTT. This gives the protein CASSSSRGNQPQHF.

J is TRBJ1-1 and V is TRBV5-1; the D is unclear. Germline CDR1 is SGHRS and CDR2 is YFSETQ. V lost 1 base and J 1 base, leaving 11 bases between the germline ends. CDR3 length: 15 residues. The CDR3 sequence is CASSLLEKGNTEAFF. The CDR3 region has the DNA TGCGCCAGCAGCTTGCTGGAGAAGGGGAACACTGAAGCTTTCTTT. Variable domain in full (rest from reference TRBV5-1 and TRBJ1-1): KAGVTQTPRYLIKTRGQQVTLSCSPISGHRSVSWYQQTPGQGLQFLFEYFSETQRNKGNFPGRFSGRQFSNSRSEMNVSTLELGDSALYLCASSLLEKGNTEAFFGQGTRLTVV.

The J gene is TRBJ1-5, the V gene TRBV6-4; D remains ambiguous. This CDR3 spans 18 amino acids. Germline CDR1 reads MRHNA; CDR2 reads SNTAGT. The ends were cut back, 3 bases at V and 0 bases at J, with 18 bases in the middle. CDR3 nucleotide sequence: TGTGCCAGCAGTGAACGACGGGCGGGGTTAAGTAGCAATCAGCCCCAGCATTTT. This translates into CASSERRAGLSSNQPQHF.

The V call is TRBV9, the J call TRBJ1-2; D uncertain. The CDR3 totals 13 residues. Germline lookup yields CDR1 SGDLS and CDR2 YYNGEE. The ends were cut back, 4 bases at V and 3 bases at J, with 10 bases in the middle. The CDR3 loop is CASSLEADYGYTF. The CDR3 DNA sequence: TGTGCCAGCAGCCTCGAGGCGGACTATGGCTACACCTTC.

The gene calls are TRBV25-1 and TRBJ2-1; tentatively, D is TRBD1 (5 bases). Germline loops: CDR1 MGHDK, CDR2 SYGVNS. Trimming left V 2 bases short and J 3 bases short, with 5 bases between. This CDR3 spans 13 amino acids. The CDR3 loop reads CASSERGYNEQFF. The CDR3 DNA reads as TGTGCCAGCAGTGAAAGGGGCTACAATGAGCAGTTCTTC.

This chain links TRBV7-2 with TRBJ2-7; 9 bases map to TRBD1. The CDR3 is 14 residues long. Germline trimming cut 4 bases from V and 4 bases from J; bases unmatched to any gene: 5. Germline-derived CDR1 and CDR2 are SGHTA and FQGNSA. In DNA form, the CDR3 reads TGTGCCAGCAGCTCCATGACAGGGGGGTACGAGCAGTACTTC. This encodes CASSSMTGGYEQYF. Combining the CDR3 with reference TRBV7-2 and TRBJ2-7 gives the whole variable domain GAGVSQSPSNKVTEKGKDVELRCDPISGHTALYWYRQSLGQGLEFLIYFQGNSAPDKSGLPSDRFSAERTGGSVSTLTIQRTQQEDSAVYLCASSSMTGGYEQYFGPGTRLTVT.

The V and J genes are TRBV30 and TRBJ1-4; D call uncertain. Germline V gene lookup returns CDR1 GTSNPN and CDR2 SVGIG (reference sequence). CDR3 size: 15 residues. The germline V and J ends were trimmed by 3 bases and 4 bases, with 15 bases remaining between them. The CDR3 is CAWSPIRKYNEKLFF. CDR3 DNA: TGTGCCTGGAGCCCGATCAGGAAATATAATGAAAAACTGTTTTTT.